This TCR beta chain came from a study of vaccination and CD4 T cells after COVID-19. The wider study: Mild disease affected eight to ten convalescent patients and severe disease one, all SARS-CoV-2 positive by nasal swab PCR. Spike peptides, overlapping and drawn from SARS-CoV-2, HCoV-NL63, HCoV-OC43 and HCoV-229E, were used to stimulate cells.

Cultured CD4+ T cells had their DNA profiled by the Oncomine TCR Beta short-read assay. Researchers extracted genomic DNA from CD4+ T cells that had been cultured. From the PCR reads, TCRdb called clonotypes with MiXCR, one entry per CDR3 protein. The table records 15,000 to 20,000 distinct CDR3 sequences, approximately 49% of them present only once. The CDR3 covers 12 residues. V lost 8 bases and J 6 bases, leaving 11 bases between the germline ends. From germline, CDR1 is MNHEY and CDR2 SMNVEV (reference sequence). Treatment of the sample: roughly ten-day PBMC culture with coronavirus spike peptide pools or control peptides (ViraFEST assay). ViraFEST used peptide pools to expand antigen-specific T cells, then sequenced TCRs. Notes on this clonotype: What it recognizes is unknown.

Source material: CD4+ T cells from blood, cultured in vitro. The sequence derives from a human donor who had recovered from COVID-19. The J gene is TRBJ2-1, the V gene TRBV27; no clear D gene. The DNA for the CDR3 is TGTGCCAGCCGTAGATCTGGCAATGAGCAGTTCTTC. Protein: CASRRSGNEQFF.